The 26 T cell receptor beta chains below come from one sample, sequenced in a study of cytomegalovirus exposure and HLA in healthy donors listed by TCRdb under 2017. Library preparation employed the immunoSEQ multiplex PCR assay. The multiplex PCR relied on a mix of 60 forward primers for TCR Vbeta segments and 13 reverse primers for TCR Jbeta segments. TCRdb limited this immuneACCESS table to in-frame rearrangements with V and J called. A share of clones is missing; checked studies link under half to unresolved V genes, and the rest is unexplained. Recorded for this sample are around 130,000 clones; approximately 84% of them occurred a single time. The ten largest clones take up 2.7% of the sample. The specimen sequenced was PBMCs. Receptors were obtained from a boy younger than 10 in good health and CMV-seronegative.

The chain carries TRBV27 and TRBJ1-2, with TRBD1 matching 11 bases. The CDR3 loop spans 14 amino acids. Unmatched junction bases numbered 2, after V lost 3 bases and J lost 5 bases. Germline values: CDR1 MNHEY, CDR2 SMNVEV (reference sequence). This chain's CDR3 is CASSLRDRGYGYTF. Here the CDR3 DNA reads TGTGCCAGCAGTTTGCGGGACAGGGGGTATGGCTACACCTTC.

V usage is TRBV15 and J usage is TRBJ2-5; TRBD1 might be the D (6 bases). The J call may be wrong; the DNA end is better matched by TRBJ2-7. Germline-derived CDR1 and CDR2 are LNHNV and YYDKDF (reference sequence). The CDR3 totals 15 residues. CDR3 protein: CATSPDRRSSYEQYF. The DNA for the CDR3 is TGTGCCACCAGCCCAGACAGGCGGAGCTCCTACGAGCAGTACTTC.

The chain couples TRBV6-5 to TRBJ1-3, with 7 positions matching TRBD1. In germline, CDR1 is MNHEY, CDR2 SVGAGI. The ends lost 5 bases at V and 0 bases at J; junction bases unmatched: 4. The CDR3 runs 15 residues. The CDR3 protein is CASSATGSSGNTIYF. The CDR3 DNA sequence: TGTGCCAGCAGTGCGACAGGGAGCTCTGGAAACACCATATATTTT.

The chain has TRBV5-6 and TRBJ2-7; 7 nucleotides line up with TRBD1. This CDR3 has 15 residues. Germline assignment: CDR1 SGHDT and CDR2 YYEEEE. J gave up 3 bases and V 0 bases, and 6 bases lay outside the gene matches. The CDR3 sequence is CASSLAGRDSYEQYV. The CDR3 bases are TGTGCCAGCAGCTTGGCCGGTCGGGACAGCTACGAGCAGTACGTC.

The chain uses TRBV6-5 and TRBJ1-6; a possible D gene is TRBD1 (5 bases). V was pared by 6 bases and J by 8 bases, with 14 bases between. This CDR3 spans 14 amino acids. Looked up from germline, CDR1 is MNHEY and CDR2 is SVGAGI. CDR3 DNA: TGTGCCAGCAGCGAGGGGAGGGAGCATTCACCCCTCCACTTT. It encodes CASSEGREHSPLHF.

This chain links TRBV7-2 with TRBJ1-5; 8 positions agree with TRBD1. The CDR3 totals 16 residues. After removal of 5 bases from V and 7 bases from J, the junction contained 13 bases not matched to a gene. From germline, CDR1 is SGHTA and CDR2 FQGNSA. CDR3 sequence: CASSAEGAGGYQPQHF. The CDR3 nucleotides read TGTGCCAGCAGCGCCGAGGGAGCAGGGGGCTACCAGCCCCAGCATTTT. Full variable domain (rest looked up from reference TRBV7-2 and TRBJ1-5): GAGVSQSPSNKVTEKGKDVELRCDPISGHTALYWYRQSLGQGLEFLIYFQGNSAPDKSGLPSDRFSAERTGGSVSTLTIQRTQQEDSAVYLCASSAEGAGGYQPQHFGDGTRLSIL.

This chain connects TRBV25-1 to TRBJ2-7, with D perhaps TRBD1 (5 bases). The CDR3 runs 16 residues. The germline V and J ends were trimmed by 3 bases and 2 bases, with 17 bases remaining between them. From germline, CDR1 is MGHDK and CDR2 SYGVNS. The CDR3 sequence: CASSDIISTEPYEQYF. CDR3 DNA: TGTGCCAGCAGTGATATTATATCGACAGAGCCCTACGAGCAGTACTTC.

The chain couples TRBV5-1 to TRBJ2-3; 16 nucleotides agree with TRBD2. Losses at the gene ends were 4 bases for V and 4 bases for J; bases not matched to a gene: 6. The length of the CDR3 is 17 residues. Looked up from germline, CDR1 is SGHRS and CDR2 is YFSETQ. CDR3 amino acids: CASSTGLAGGLADTQYF. In DNA form, the CDR3 reads TGCGCCAGCAGCACGGGACTAGCGGGGGGGCTGGCAGATACGCAGTATTTT.

The V gene is TRBV5-6, the J gene TRBJ2-5; D is undetermined. The germline V gene has CDR1 SGHDT and CDR2 YYEEEE. The CDR3 sequence is 14 residues long. The V end was cut by 1 base, the J end by 5 bases, with 12 bases between. CDR3 coding DNA: TGTGCCAGCAGCTTGAACTTCCCGTCGGAGACCCAGTACTTC. This sequence encodes CASSLNFPSETQYF.

This clone was found a few times. This chain uses TRBV6-6 with TRBJ1-4, with a possible D match to TRBD1 (5 bases). CDR1 and CDR2 (germline): MNHNY, SVGAGI (reference sequence). The CDR3 is made up of 14 amino acids. V lost 4 bases and J lost 4, with 10 bases in between. The CDR3 sequence: CASSFDRVNEKLFF. The CDR3 DNA reads as TGTGCCAGCAGTTTCGACAGAGTTAATGAAAAACTGTTTTTT.

This chain connects TRBV4-1 to TRBJ1-1; 7 bases are shared with TRBD1. CDR1 and CDR2 (germline): MGHRA, YSYEKL. The CDR3 extends over 15 amino acids. After removal of 3 bases from V and 2 bases from J, the junction contained 6 bases not matched to a gene. CDR3 residues: CASSQVTGVNTEAFF. As DNA, the CDR3 is TGCGCCAGCAGCCAGGTCACAGGGGTCAACACTGAAGCTTTCTTT.

DNA of the CDR3: TGTGCCTGGAGCCCTAGCGGGAGAATAGCAGATACGCAGTATTTT. Translating gives CAWSPSGRIADTQYF. The chain links TRBV30 to TRBJ2-3; the match to TRBD2 covers 10 bases. V shed 3 bases, J shed 4 bases, and the junction held 7 bases outside the gene matches. CDR3 length: 15 residues. Germline loops: CDR1 GTSNPN, CDR2 SVGIG (reference sequence).

This clone is a singleton in its sample. This chain connects TRBV30 to TRBJ1-2; 7 bases agree with TRBD1. Trimming at V came to 2 bases and at J to 7 bases, leaving 13 bases not matched to a gene. The CDR3 length is 15 residues. In germline, CDR1 is GTSNPN, CDR2 SVGIG (reference sequence). DNA of the CDR3: TGTGCCTGGAGTTTCAACAGGGGCGCGGTCGGTGGCTACACCTTC. Protein: CAWSFNRGAVGGYTF.

The chain uses TRBV7-9 and TRBJ1-2; 9 bases fit TRBD1. Trimming took 3 bases from V and 4 from J; bases not matched to a gene: 0. The CDR3 contains 13 residues. Germline V gene lookup returns CDR1 SEHNR and CDR2 FQNEAQ (reference sequence). The CDR3 loop reads CASSLTGGYGYTF. In nucleotides, the CDR3 is TGTGCCAGCAGCTTGACAGGGGGCTATGGCTACACCTTC.

The rearrangement joins TRBV7-9 to TRBJ1-2; 8 positions match TRBD1. V gave up 5 bases and J gave up 4 bases; unmatched junction bases: 9. The CDR3 is 15 amino acids. Germline values: CDR1 SEHNR, CDR2 FQNEAQ (reference sequence). CDR3 bases: TGTGCCAGCAGCATAAGGACAGGGCCGGCCTATGGCTACACCTTC. Translation: CASSIRTGPAYGYTF.

CDR3 sequence (DNA): TGTGCCAGCTCACCACCTATCTCCTATGACACTGAAGCTTTCTTT. It yields the protein CASSPPISYDTEAFF. V is TRBV18 and J is TRBJ1-1; D unclear. CDR3 size: 15 residues. Trimming took off 0 bases at V and 3 bases at J, with 11 bases between the two ends. Germline V gene lookup returns CDR1 KGHSH and CDR2 LQKENI.

The rearrangement uses TRBV2 and TRBJ2-1; 7 positions match TRBD1. Trimming took 5 bases from V and 6 from J; bases not matched to a gene: 10. Germline loops: CDR1 SNHLY, CDR2 FYNNEI. The CDR3 has 15 amino acids. Here the CDR3 reads CASSSTGAPLNEQFF. CDR3 in DNA: TGTGCCAGCAGTTCAACAGGGGCCCCACTCAATGAGCAGTTCTTC.

This clone was seen only a few times. The chain links TRBV2 to TRBJ2-5; D is undetermined. The J call may be mistaken, given a closer DNA end match to TRBJ2-7. CDR1 SNHLY and CDR2 FYNNEI come from the germline V gene. This CDR3 has 10 residues. The CDR3 here is CASSLYEQYF. The CDR3 region has the DNA TGTGCCAGCAGCCTATACGAGCAGTACTTC.

This chain connects TRBV15 to TRBJ1-2; 9 bases are shared with TRBD1. With V trimmed by 5 bases and J by 8 bases, 9 bases remained unmatched. In germline, CDR1 is LNHNV, CDR2 YYDKDF (reference sequence). The CDR3 totals 14 residues. CDR3 coding DNA: TGTGCCACCAGCGGCCTACAGGGGGCCATAGGCTACACCTTC. It is translated as CATSGLQGAIGYTF.

The chain employs TRBV11-3 and TRBJ2-6; 10 nucleotides line up with TRBD1. The CDR3 runs to 19 residues. Germline-derived CDR1 and CDR2 are SGHNT and YENEEA. V lost 1 base and J lost 4; bases outside the gene matches: 10. CDR3 bases: TGTGCCAGCAGCTTAGGACAGGGGGCTAGCGGATTAGGGGCCAACGTCCTGACTTTC. Translation gives CASSLGQGASGLGANVLTF.

This clone came up once. This sequence joins TRBV7-9 and TRBJ1-5; no definite D call. V was cut by 2 bases and J by 4 bases, with 9 bases left in between. Germline lookup yields CDR1 SEHNR and CDR2 FQNEAQ (reference sequence). CDR3 length: 14 residues. The CDR3 DNA reads TGTGCCAGCAGCTTAATCGGGGAAAATCAGCCCCAGCATTTT. Its translation is CASSLIGENQPQHF.

J is TRBJ2-5 and V is TRBV5-1, with 8 bases aligning to TRBD2. The CDR3 length is 16 residues. Germline V gene lookup returns CDR1 SGHRS and CDR2 YFSETQ. The V gene end was trimmed by 5 bases and the J gene end by 5 bases; junction bases not matched to a gene: 14. The CDR3 DNA is TGCGCCAGCAGTCAACAGCGGGAGTGGGGGAGTGAGACCCAGTACTTC. Amino acids: CASSQQREWGSETQYF.

The chain joins TRBV4-1 to TRBJ2-3, with D possibly matching TRBD2 (5 bases). The CDR3 runs 15 residues. Deletions cut 1 base from V and 5 bases from J, with 13 bases between. Per germline, CDR1 MGHRA and CDR2 YSYEKL. The CDR3 loop reads CASSQVNSRGDTQYF. In nucleotides, the CDR3 is TGCGCCAGCAGCCAAGTTAACAGCCGGGGAGATACGCAGTATTTT.

This clone has more than one count but fewer than ten. This rearrangement joins TRBV12-5 to TRBJ1-2; D gene ambiguous. The CDR3 totals 16 residues. V lost 1 base, J lost 6 bases, and 18 bases lay in between. Looked up from germline, CDR1 is LGHNT and CDR2 is FRNRAP. The CDR3 sequence is CASGLALTRQVDGYTF. CDR3 DNA: TGTGCTAGTGGTTTGGCTCTAACCCGTCAGGTGGATGGCTACACCTTC. The variable domain in full, with the rest retrieved from reference TRBV12-5 and TRBJ1-2, is DARVTQTPRHKVTEMGQEVTMRCQPILGHNTVFWYRQTMMQGLELLAYFRNRAPLDDSGMPKDRFSAEMPDATLATLKIQPSEPRDSAVYFCASGLALTRQVDGYTFGSGTRLTVV.

This clone has just a few counts. The CDR3 protein is CATGEGETGELFF. The CDR3 coding sequence is TGTGCCACCGGGGAGGGCGAGACCGGGGAGCTGTTTTTT. The gene calls are TRBV6-6 and TRBJ2-2; 7 bases fit TRBD2. This CDR3 has 13 residues. Unmatched junction bases numbered 7, after V lost 10 bases and J lost 5 bases. The germline V gene encodes CDR1 MNHNY and CDR2 SVGAGI (reference sequence).

This rearrangement joins TRBV29-1 to TRBJ1-1; D remains unclear. Per germline, CDR1 SQVTM and CDR2 ANQGSEA. Trimming pared 4 bases from V and 7 bases from J, leaving 19 bases between. CDR3 length: 14 amino acids. The CDR3 region is CSVGAIGEGYEAFF. In DNA form, the CDR3 reads TGCAGCGTTGGGGCTATTGGGGAGGGATATGAAGCTTTCTTT.